A selection of T cell receptor beta chains follows, all from one sample in a study of response to subunit inactivated influenza vaccine. TCRdb re-called the RT-PCR reads through MiXCR, storing one row per CDR3 protein. Of around 520,000 distinct CDR3 sequences listed, roughly 12% are singletons. Sequencing was performed on PBMCs from blood, taken on the day of vaccination. The receptors derive from a man aged 45-65 years who received an inactivated influenza vaccine. Both conserved end residues are part of each CDR3. A D gene is named only where the DNA matches it firmly. Clone size is given for some rows only: seen once, a few or many times, or a class if the clone is expanded.

j_call,d_call,v_call,clone_size,cdr3_aa,cdr3_nt
TRBJ2-5,TRBD1,TRBV18,many,CASSPQTGEETQYF,TGTGCCAGCTCACCACAGACAGGGGAAGAGACCCAGTACTTC
TRBJ2-5,.,TRBV24-1,few,CATSDQGKETQYF,TGTGCCACCAGTGATCAGGGAAAGGAGACCCAGTACTTC
TRBJ2-3,.,TRBV28,.,CASRQNRDTQYF,TGTGCCAGCAGGCAAAATCGAGATACGCAGTATTTT
TRBJ2-7,.,TRBV12-3/TRBV12-4,.,CASSIGGFSYEQYF,TGTGCCAGCAGTATCGGAGGGTTCTCCTACGAGCAGTACTTC
TRBJ2-5,.,TRBV6-5,.,CASSSQEGLETQYF,TGTGCCAGCAGTTCCCAGGAGGGCCTAGAGACCCAGTACTTC
TRBJ2-7,TRBD2,TRBV7-2,.,CASSEGLAGIYEQYF,TGTGCCAGCAGCGAGGGACTAGCGGGTATCTACGAGCAGTACTTC
TRBJ2-2,TRBD2,TRBV2,.,CASRGRNSRRGTGELFF,TGTGCCAGCAGGGGGAGGAACTCTCGGCGGGGGACCGGGGAGCTGTTTTTT
TRBJ2-1,TRBD2,TRBV4-3,few,CASSQDRLAGVTEQFF,TGCGCCAGCAGCCAAGATCGCTTAGCGGGAGTTACTGAGCAGTTCTTC
TRBJ2-3,TRBD2,TRBV20-1,.,CSVPRGAGVSDTQYF,TGCAGTGTCCCCCGGGGAGCGGGAGTATCAGATACGCAGTATTTT
TRBJ2-2,TRBD1,TRBV4-3,many,CASSGAGDRGLGTGELFF,TGCGCCAGCAGCGGTGCCGGGGACAGGGGGCTCGGCACCGGGGAGCTGTTTTTT
TRBJ2-7,.,TRBV4-3,.,CASSRTRDYEQYF,TGCGCCAGCAGCCGCACTAGGGACTACGAGCAGTACTTC
TRBJ2-1,TRBD2,TRBV7-9,.,CASSPRGLAGYNEQFF,TGTGCCAGCAGCCCCCGGGGACTAGCGGGATACAATGAGCAGTTCTTC
TRBJ2-1,.,TRBV19,many,CASRSGTIIQNEQFF,TGTGCCAGTAGGTCCGGGACAATTATACAAAATGAGCAGTTCTTC
TRBJ2-7,.,TRBV15,.,CATSVRESYEQYF,TGTGCCACCAGCGTCAGGGAGTCCTACGAGCAGTACTTC
TRBJ2-3,.,TRBV4-1,many,CASSQVTGGSTDTQYF,TGCGCCAGCAGCCAAGTAACCGGGGGTTCCACAGATACGCAGTATTTT
TRBJ2-3,.,TRBV5-1,many,CASSQRTEADTQYF,TGCGCCAGCAGCCAAAGGACGGAAGCAGATACGCAGTATTTT
TRBJ1-2,.,TRBV20-1,many,CSASTDPLGYTF,TGCAGTGCTAGCACGGACCCCTTGGGCTACACCTTC
TRBJ2-7,TRBD2,TRBV29-1,few,CSVEDPAGASYEQYF,TGCAGCGTTGAAGATCCAGCGGGGGCTTCCTACGAGCAGTACTTC
TRBJ2-7,.,TRBV3-1,few,CASSQDASYEQYF,TGTGCCAGCAGCCAAGATGCCTCCTACGAGCAGTACTTC
TRBJ2-1,.,TRBV4-1,.,CASSQDEETEQFF,TGCGCCAGCAGCCAAGATGAGGAGACTGAGCAGTTCTTC
TRBJ1-2,.,TRBV7-2,many,CASSFPNYGYTF,TGTGCCAGCAGCTTCCCCAACTATGGCTACACCTTC
TRBJ1-1,TRBD1,TRBV29-1,few,CSVDRKSTGVSTEAFF,TGCAGCGTTGACAGAAAATCGACAGGGGTCAGTACTGAAGCTTTCTTT
TRBJ1-6,TRBD1,TRBV6-5,.,CASSYRQGNSPLHF,TGTGCCAGCAGTTACAGACAGGGGAATTCACCCCTCCACTTT
TRBJ2-7,TRBD2,TRBV12-3/TRBV12-4,few,CASRLAGGRTYEQYF,TGTGCCAGCAGACTAGCGGGGGGCCGGACCTACGAGCAGTACTTC
TRBJ2-7,.,TRBV29-1,few,CSVRGYRSYEQYF,TGCAGCGTTCGTGGCTACAGGAGCTACGAGCAGTACTTC